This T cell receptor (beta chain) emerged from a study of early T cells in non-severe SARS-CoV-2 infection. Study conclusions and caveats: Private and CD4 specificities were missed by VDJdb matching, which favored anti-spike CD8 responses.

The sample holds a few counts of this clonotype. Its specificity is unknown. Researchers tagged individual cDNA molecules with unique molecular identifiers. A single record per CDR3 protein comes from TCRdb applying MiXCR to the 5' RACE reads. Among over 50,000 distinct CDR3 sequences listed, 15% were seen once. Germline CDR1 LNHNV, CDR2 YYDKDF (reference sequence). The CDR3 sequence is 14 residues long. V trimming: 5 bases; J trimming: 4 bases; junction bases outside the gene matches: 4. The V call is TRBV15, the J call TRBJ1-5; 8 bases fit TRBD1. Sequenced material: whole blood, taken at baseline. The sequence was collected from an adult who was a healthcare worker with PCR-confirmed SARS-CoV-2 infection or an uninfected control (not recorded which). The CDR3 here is CATSGRTGNQPQHF. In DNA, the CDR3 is TGTGCCACCAGCGGAAGGACAGGGAATCAGCCCCAGCATTTT.